This is a list of T cell receptor beta chains from one sample in a study of T cell repertoires in cytomegalovirus infection. TCRdb ran MiXCR on the reads and lists one entry per CDR3 protein. The repertoire consists of 560,000 or so distinct CDR3 sequences, with approximately 15% occurring once and the leading ten covering 20% to 30%. The sequenced sample consisted of CD8+ T cells from PBMCs. All receptors derive from a human donor in good health (CMV status not recorded). Some clones in this sample may be carry-over from other donors' samples. Each CDR3 is given with its conserved first and last residue. The size entry is marked missing in some rows and otherwise reads once, few, many or a size class.

j_gene	v_gene	abundance	len	CDR3aa
TRBJ2-3	TRBV27	many	15	CASSLGRGNTDTQYF
TRBJ2-7	TRBV7-9	few	13	CASSRTGQHEQYF
TRBJ2-7	TRBV12-3/TRBV12-4	many	14	CASSLGWGAYEQYF
TRBJ2-3	TRBV14	.	17	CARSLNTGDKPQYTQYF
TRBJ2-3	TRBV5-6	few	16	CASSPPARGSTDTQYF
TRBJ2-3	TRBV12-3/TRBV12-4	many	16	CASRSLGNISTDTQYF
TRBJ2-3	TRBV7-9	many	17	CASSLASGGDSTDTQYF
TRBJ2-1	TRBV7-6	few	17	CASSLDRPSSPGNEQFF
TRBJ1-2	TRBV7-8	many	14	CASSSIPSSGGYTF
TRBJ1-3	TRBV7-3	many	17	CASSLNGRGYSGNTIYF
TRBJ1-2	TRBV28	few	13	CASSLLTGYGYTF
TRBJ1-2	TRBV29-1	.	16	CSVEVQAGLEPYGYTF
TRBJ1-2	TRBV7-8	many	13	CASSLGMGHGYTF
TRBJ2-7	TRBV6-1	few	14	CASSGGRYSYEQYF
TRBJ2-2	TRBV7-9	few	17	CASSLGSGRVGTGELFF
TRBJ2-4	TRBV7-9	many	18	CASSLSSIGTYGKNIQYF
TRBJ2-4	TRBV5-1	.	15	CASSPTATRKNIQYF
TRBJ2-7	TRBV7-9	many	12	CASSPGLDEQYF
TRBJ1-6	TRBV12-3/TRBV12-4	many	16	CASSGWDRAKNSPLHF
TRBJ2-3	TRBV7-8	many	15	CASSSYGSSTDTQYF
TRBJ2-3	TRBV30	many	15	CAWSPGTGSTDTQYF
TRBJ2-1	TRBV29-1	.	14	CSVDSREDYNEQFF
TRBJ2-1	TRBV7-9	many	14	CASSSGTRDNEQFF
TRBJ1-1	TRBV29-1	.	15	CSVALQGAGNTEAFF
TRBJ2-1	TRBV12-3/TRBV12-4	.	14	CASTPGGGPTEQFF
TRBJ1-6	TRBV19	many	16	CASSPQGISGNSPLHF
TRBJ1-1	TRBV7-1	.	12	CASSSHRGEAFF
TRBJ2-7	TRBV20-1	few	15	CSARERALRGYEQYF
TRBJ2-2	TRBV20-1	few	14	CSARYRGDTGELFF
TRBJ2-2	TRBV6-2/TRBV6-3	once	13	CASSYLSPGELFF
TRBJ2-7	TRBV19	few	14	CASSTDTGTYEQYF
TRBJ2-7	TRBV6-6	.	13	CAIFDRNSYEQYF
TRBJ2-2	TRBV7-9	.	20	CASSLARPSGGTPNTGELFF
TRBJ2-7	TRBV28	.	12	CASSSVVYEQYF
TRBJ2-7	TRBV29-1	many	13	CSVATGGTYEQYF
TRBJ2-1	TRBV20-1	few	14	CRFRTWERENEQFF
TRBJ1-1	TRBV15	few	15	CATSRVRTMNTEAFF
TRBJ1-6	TRBV7-3	many	16	CASSLEPRGNNSPLHF
TRBJ2-3	TRBV27	.	15	CASRIGGGVRDTQYF
TRBJ2-2	TRBV7-8	many	13	CASSLDGFGELFF
TRBJ1-3	TRBV7-6	many	18	CASSLNGNRFYGSNTIYF
TRBJ2-7	TRBV10-3	few	15	CAIGSTSGGAHEQYF
TRBJ2-5	TRBV5-1	.	14	CASSLILNQETQYF
TRBJ2-7	TRBV7-8	many	14	CASSQRQGTYEQYF